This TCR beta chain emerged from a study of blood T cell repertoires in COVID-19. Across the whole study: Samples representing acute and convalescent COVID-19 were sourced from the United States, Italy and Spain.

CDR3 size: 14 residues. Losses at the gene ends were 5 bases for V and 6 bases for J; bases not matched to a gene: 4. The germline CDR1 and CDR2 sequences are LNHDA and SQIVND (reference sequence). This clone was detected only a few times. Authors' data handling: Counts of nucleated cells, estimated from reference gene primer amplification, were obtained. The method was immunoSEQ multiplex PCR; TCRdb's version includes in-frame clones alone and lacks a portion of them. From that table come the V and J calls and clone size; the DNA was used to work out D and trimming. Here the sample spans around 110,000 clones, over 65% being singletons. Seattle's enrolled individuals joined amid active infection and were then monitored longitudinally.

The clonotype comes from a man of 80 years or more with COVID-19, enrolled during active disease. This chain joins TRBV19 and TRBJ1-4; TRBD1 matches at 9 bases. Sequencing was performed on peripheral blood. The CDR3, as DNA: TGTGCCAGTAGTCCGACAGGGGGGTATGAAAAACTGTTTTTT. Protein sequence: CASSPTGGYEKLFF. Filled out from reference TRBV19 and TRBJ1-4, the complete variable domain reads DGGITQSPKYLFRKEGQNVTLSCEQNLNHDAMYWYRQDPGQGLRLIYYSQIVNDFQKGDIAEGYSVSREKKESFPLTVTSAQKNPTAFYLCASSPTGGYEKLFFGSGTQLSVL.